This TCR beta chain was identified in a study of regulatory T cells in long-lasting Graves disease. V shed 5 bases and J 4 bases; nucleotides not matched to a gene: 12. This CDR3 contains 16 residues. The V gene's germline CDR1 is PRHDT and CDR2 FYEKMQ (reference sequence). Time point given: newly diagnosed GD, antithyroid drugs for less than 3 months. Following extraction of RNA from PBMCs, that RNA was used to make the TCR library. This clonotype has only a few counts. Antigen unknown. Study findings and constraints: Under persistent disease, TRBV28, TRBJ1-2 and TRBJ2-5 were used preferentially.

Investigators prepared the TCR beta libraries by applying iRepertoire HTBI primers and Arm-PCR of CDR3 regions. TCRdb used MiXCR to reprocess the multiplex PCR reads, holding one entry per CDR3 protein. The profile covers about 540,000 distinct CDR3 sequences, with 13% appearing a single time and about 9.1% taken by the ten largest. This same sample was also part of a study on T cells in Graves' hyperthyroidism and ophthalmopathy. That source reports: First-round RT-PCR with HTBI primers amplified the TCR CDR3 region.

This TCR came from a man aged 25-45 years with Graves disease. Sequences were derived from peripheral blood mononuclear cells (PBMCs), sampled at new diagnosis, from a patient treated with antithyroid drugs. V gene TRBV13 combines with J gene TRBJ2-3; TRBD1 matches 7 bases. CDR3 nucleotide sequence: TGTGCCAGCAGCGCCCCCGGGACAGAACCATCAGATACGCAGTATTTT. Its translation: CASSAPGTEPSDTQYF.